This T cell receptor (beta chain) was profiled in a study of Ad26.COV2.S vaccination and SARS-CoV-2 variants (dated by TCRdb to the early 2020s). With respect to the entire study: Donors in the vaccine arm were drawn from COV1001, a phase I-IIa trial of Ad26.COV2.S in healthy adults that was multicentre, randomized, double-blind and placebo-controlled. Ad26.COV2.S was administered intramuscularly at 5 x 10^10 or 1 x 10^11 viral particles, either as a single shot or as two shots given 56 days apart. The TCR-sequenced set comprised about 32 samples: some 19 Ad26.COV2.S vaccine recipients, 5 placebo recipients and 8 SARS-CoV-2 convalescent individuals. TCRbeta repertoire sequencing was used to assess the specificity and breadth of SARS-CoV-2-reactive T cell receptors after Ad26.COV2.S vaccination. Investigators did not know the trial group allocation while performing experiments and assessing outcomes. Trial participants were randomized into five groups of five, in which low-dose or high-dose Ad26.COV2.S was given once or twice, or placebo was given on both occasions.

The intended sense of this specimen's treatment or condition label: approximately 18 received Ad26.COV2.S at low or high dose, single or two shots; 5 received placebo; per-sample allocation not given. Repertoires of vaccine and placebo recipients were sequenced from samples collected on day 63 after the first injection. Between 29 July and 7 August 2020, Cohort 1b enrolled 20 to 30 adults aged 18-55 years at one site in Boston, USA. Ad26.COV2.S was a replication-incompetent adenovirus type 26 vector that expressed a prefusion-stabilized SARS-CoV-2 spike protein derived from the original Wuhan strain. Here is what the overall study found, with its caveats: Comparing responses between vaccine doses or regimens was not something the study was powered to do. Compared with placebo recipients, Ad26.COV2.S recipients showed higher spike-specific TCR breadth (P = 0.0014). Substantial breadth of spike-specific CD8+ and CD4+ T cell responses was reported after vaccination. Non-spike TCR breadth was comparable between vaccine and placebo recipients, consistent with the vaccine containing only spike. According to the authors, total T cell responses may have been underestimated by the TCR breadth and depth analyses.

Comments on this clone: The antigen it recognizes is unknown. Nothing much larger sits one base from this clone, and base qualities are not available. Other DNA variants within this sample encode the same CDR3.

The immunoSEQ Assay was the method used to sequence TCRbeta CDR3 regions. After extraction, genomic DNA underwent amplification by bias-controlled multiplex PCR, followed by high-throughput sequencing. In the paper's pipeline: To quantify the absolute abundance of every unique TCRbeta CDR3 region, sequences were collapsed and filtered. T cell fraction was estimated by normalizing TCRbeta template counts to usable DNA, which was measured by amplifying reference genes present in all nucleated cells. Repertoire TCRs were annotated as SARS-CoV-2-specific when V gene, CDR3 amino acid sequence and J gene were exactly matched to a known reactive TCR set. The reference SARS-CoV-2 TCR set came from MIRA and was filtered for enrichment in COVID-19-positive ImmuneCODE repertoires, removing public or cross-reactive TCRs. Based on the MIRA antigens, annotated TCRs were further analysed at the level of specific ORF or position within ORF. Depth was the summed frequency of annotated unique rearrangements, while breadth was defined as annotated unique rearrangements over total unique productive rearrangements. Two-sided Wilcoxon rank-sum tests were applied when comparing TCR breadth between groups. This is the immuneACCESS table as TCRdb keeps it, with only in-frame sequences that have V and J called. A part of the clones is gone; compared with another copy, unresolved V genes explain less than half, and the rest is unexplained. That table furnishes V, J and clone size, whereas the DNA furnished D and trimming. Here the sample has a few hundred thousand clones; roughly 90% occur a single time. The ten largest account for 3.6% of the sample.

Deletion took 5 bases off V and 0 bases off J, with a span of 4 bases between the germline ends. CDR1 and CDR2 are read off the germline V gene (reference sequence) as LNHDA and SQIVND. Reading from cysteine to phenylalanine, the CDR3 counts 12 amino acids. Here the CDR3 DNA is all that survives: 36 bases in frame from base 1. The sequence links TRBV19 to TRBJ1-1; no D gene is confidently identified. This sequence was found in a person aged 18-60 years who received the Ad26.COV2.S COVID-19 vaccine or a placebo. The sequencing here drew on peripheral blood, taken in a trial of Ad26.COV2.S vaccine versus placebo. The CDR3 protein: CASSPMNTEAFF. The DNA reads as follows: TGTGCCAGTAGTCCGATGAACACTGAAGCTTTCTTT.